Below, 25 T cell receptor beta chains from the same sample are listed, as sequenced in a study of T-cell memory formation after mild COVID-19. TCRdb reanalysed the 5' RACE reads using MiXCR and keeps one entry per CDR3 protein. The sample carries some 310,000 distinct CDR3 sequences, less than 25% recorded once. Sequencing was done on a sample of PBMCs or a T cell subset sorted from them (not recorded which). These receptors were taken from a man between 18 and 35 years old who had mild COVID-19 (a few samples of this study predate the infection). Cell type and time point are not known.

As regards this clonotype: This sequence may be a read error, since a much larger clone differs from it by one base. The chain has TRBV5-6 and TRBJ1-2; possibly TRBD1 for D (6 bases). This CDR3 has 12 amino acids. Germline CDR1 and CDR2: SGHDT and YYEEEE. Trimming left V 4 bases short and J 4 bases short, with 8 bases between. The CDR3 DNA reads as TGTGCCAGCAGCCGGGACACCTATGGCTACACCTTC. Its protein product is CASSRDTYGYTF. Using reference TRBV5-6 and TRBJ1-2 for the parts outside the CDR3, the full variable domain is DAGVTQSPTHLIKTRGQQVTLRCSPKSGHDTVSWYQQALGQGPQFIFQYYEEEERQRGNFPDRFSGHQFPNYSSELNVNALLLGDSALYLCASSRDTYGYTFGSGTRLTVV.

V is TRBV11-2 and J is TRBJ2-7; tentative D call: TRBD2 (6 bases). V lost 8 bases and J 4 bases, leaving 12 bases between the germline ends. Germline V gene data show CDR1 as SGHAT and CDR2 as FQNNGV. This CDR3 is 12 amino acids long. In nucleotides, the CDR3 is TGTGCCAGCCCGACGCGGGGTTACGAGCAGTACGTC. Encoded protein: CASPTRGYEQYV.

This clonotype appeared a few times. The chain carries TRBV6-5 and TRBJ1-4, with TRBD1 identical over 8 bases. The CDR3 consists of 12 residues. The germline V gene has CDR1 MNHEY and CDR2 SVGAGI. The trim removed 6 bases at V and 8 bases at J, leaving 2 bases unmatched. The CDR3 nucleotides are TGTGCCAGCAGGGACAGGGACGAAAAACTGTTTTTT. It is translated as CASRDRDEKLFF.

About this clonotype: One end of the junction is discordant with germline, which a read error may explain. CDR3 loop: CASSRRQGQSHLHF. The CDR3 DNA reads as TGTGCCAGCAGTCGTCGACAGGGACAATCACACCTCCACTTT. The J gene is TRBJ1-6, the V gene TRBV6-5, with 7 positions matching TRBD1. Germline-derived CDR1 and CDR2 are MNHEY and SVGAGI. The CDR3 length is 14 residues.

The sample holds a few counts of this clonotype. The J gene is TRBJ2-2, the V gene TRBV10-3; 8 positions agree with TRBD1. The V and J ends lost 10 bases and 7 bases, in that order; junction bases with no gene match: 14. The CDR3 contains 15 residues. Germline lookup yields CDR1 ENHRY and CDR2 SYGVKD. The CDR3 DNA reads TGTGCCACCAAGGACGGACAGGGAGGAGGCGGGGAGCTGTTTTTT. Encoded protein: CATKDGQGGGGELFF.

The DNA for the CDR3 is TGTGCCAGCAGCCAAAGGGTTCGCCCCTACGAGCAGTACTTC. Translated, it gives CASSQRVRPYEQYF. V usage is TRBV12-3 or TRBV12-4 and J usage is TRBJ2-7; D gene unclear. The CDR3 has 14 amino acids. V lost 6 bases and J lost 2, with 14 bases in between.

The table lists this clonotype with a few counts. This chain uses TRBV7-2 with TRBJ1-1, with TRBD1 identical over 7 bases. The CDR3 has 15 residues. Germline V CDR1 and CDR2: SGHTA, FQGNSA. V lost 5 bases and J lost 10; bases outside the gene matches: 16. The CDR3 reads CASSLLAGGSGGAFF. The CDR3 DNA follows: TGTGCCAGCAGCCTGCTCGCCGGCGGGTCAGGGGGAGCTTTCTTT.

This clonotype was seen a handful of times. The V gene is TRBV7-2, the J gene TRBJ1-1, with 8 bases that match TRBD1. CDR1 is SGHTA and CDR2 is FQGNSA in the germline V gene. This CDR3 contains 14 residues. The V gene end was trimmed by 3 bases and the J gene end by 7 bases; junction bases not matched to a gene: 7. CDR3 sequence (DNA): TGTGCCAGCAGCTTTGCTCGGGGGACAGGTGAAGCTTTCTTT. It is translated as CASSFARGTGEAFF. Full variable domain (outside the CDR3, taken from reference TRBV7-2 and TRBJ1-1): GAGVSQSPSNKVTEKGKDVELRCDPISGHTALYWYRQSLGQGLEFLIYFQGNSAPDKSGLPSDRFSAERTGGSVSTLTIQRTQQEDSAVYLCASSFARGTGEAFFGQGTRLTVV.

The rearrangement uses TRBV12-3 or TRBV12-4 and TRBJ1-1; D might be TRBD1 (6 bases). V lost 3 bases to trimming and J lost 12 bases, with 11 bases between them. This CDR3 has 11 residues. CDR3 bases: TGTGCCAGCAGTTTGGGGGGGGCCCCTTTCTTT. Translated, it gives CASSLGGAPFF.

This clonotype has more than one count but fewer than ten. This rearrangement joins TRBV20-1 to TRBJ1-2; 7 bases fit TRBD1. CDR3 length equals 15 residues. The V segment lost 0 bases and the J segment 5 bases; nucleotides outside the gene matches: 9. Germline V gene lookup returns CDR1 DFQATT and CDR2 SNEGSKA (reference sequence). The CDR3 region has the DNA TGCAGTGCTAGAGACCCGGACAGGAGAGTATATGGCTACACCTTC. The encoded protein is CSARDPDRRVYGYTF.

This clonotype was seen more than once but under ten times. This chain connects TRBV6-5 to TRBJ2-3; TRBD2 matches 16 bases. CDR1 MNHEY and CDR2 SVGAGI come from the germline V gene. CDR3 size: 15 residues. With 6 bases clipped from V and 8 bases from J, the junction kept 5 bases outside the gene matches. The CDR3 is CASRLGTSGGATQYF. The CDR3 region has the DNA TGTGCCAGCAGGCTAGGGACTAGCGGGGGGGCTACGCAGTATTTT.

This clonotype was recorded a few times. This chain uses TRBV20-1 with TRBJ2-3; 8 nucleotides match TRBD2. V was clipped by 5 bases and J by 2 bases; unmatched bases: 6. This CDR3 is built from 14 residues. From germline, CDR1 is DFQATT and CDR2 SNEGSKA (reference sequence). The CDR3 region has the DNA TGCAGTGCTTATAGCGGGGACTACACAGATACGCAGTATTTT. Protein sequence: CSAYSGDYTDTQYF.

A note on this clonotype: A junction boundary mismatches the germline segment, possibly from a read error. The chain uses TRBV5-6 and TRBJ1-2, with D hard to call. CDR1 is SGHDT, CDR2 YYEEEE, per germline. The CDR3 is 8 residues long. This CDR3 is CASGSGPF. The CDR3 nucleotides are TGTGCCAGCGGTTCCGGCCCCTTC.

The V gene is TRBV5-4, the J gene TRBJ1-1, with TRBD1 as a possible D gene (5 bases). The germline V gene has CDR1 SGHNT and CDR2 YYREEE (reference sequence). CDR3 length: 13 amino acids. The V end was cut by 4 bases, the J end by 7 bases, with 14 bases between. The chain's CDR3 is CASSIAGLGEAFF. The CDR3 coding sequence is TGTGCCAGCAGCATTGCGGGGCTGGGTGAAGCTTTCTTT.

The chain recombines TRBV10-3 with TRBJ1-1; 9 positions match TRBD1. The CDR3 extends over 13 amino acids. Germline values: CDR1 ENHRY, CDR2 SYGVKD. With 10 bases clipped from V and 10 bases from J, the junction kept 13 bases outside the gene matches. CDR3 region: CATPDRGGGGAFF. The CDR3 DNA reads TGTGCCACTCCGGACAGGGGCGGGGGAGGAGCTTTCTTT.

V and J are TRBV7-9 and TRBJ2-7; 7 positions match TRBD1. V trimming: 1 base; J trimming: 4 bases; junction bases outside the gene matches: 4. The CDR3 spans 14 residues. In germline, CDR1 is SEHNR, CDR2 FQNEAQ (reference sequence). CDR3 residues: CASSLDDRAYEQYV. The CDR3 DNA is TGTGCCAGCAGCTTAGACGACAGGGCATACGAGCAGTACGTC.

A single count supports this clonotype. This chain joins TRBV18 and TRBJ2-7; either TRBD1 or TRBD2 may supply D (5 bases each). Germline assignment: CDR1 KGHSH and CDR2 LQKENI. The ends were cut back, 6 bases at V and 7 bases at J, with 16 bases in the middle. The CDR3 contains 13 residues. In DNA, the CDR3 is TGTGCCAGCTCTCCCGGGGCGGCGGGTGAGCAGTACGTC. The encoded protein is CASSPGAAGEQYV.

This chain joins TRBV6-2 or TRBV6-3 and TRBJ2-1; D remains ambiguous. The CDR3 covers 13 residues. CDR1 MNHEY and CDR2 SVGEGT come from the germline V gene. V was clipped by 1 base and J by 5 bases, with 6 bases between them. CDR3 in DNA: TGTGCCAGCAGTTACTACTATAACAATGAGCAGTTCTTC. Amino acids: CASSYYYNNEQFF.

This clonotype was observed a handful of times. V gene TRBV7-3 combines with J gene TRBJ1-6; 7 positions match TRBD1. This CDR3 contains 15 residues. The germline gives CDR1 SGHTA, CDR2 FQGTGA. J gave up 2 bases and V 5 bases, and 3 bases lay outside the gene matches. The CDR3 protein is CASSRDRAYNSPLHF. The CDR3 DNA is TGTGCCAGCAGCCGAGACAGGGCCTATAATTCACCCCTCCACTTT.

V and J are TRBV28 and TRBJ1-5, with D possibly being TRBD1 (6 bases). This CDR3 is built from 15 residues. CDR1 is MDHEN, CDR2 SYDVKM, per germline. With 3 bases removed from V and 6 bases from J, the gap between germline ends came to 15 bases. This chain's CDR3 is CASSLQGQGTQPQHF. The CDR3 bases are TGTGCCAGCAGTTTGCAGGGGCAGGGAACTCAGCCCCAGCATTTT.

The sample holds a few counts of this clonotype. The gene calls are TRBV18 and TRBJ1-5; D not resolved. This CDR3 comprises 17 residues. Germline V gives CDR1 KGHSH, CDR2 LQKENI. Trimming shortened V by 1 base and J by 4 bases, and 17 bases separated the two germline ends. The CDR3 nucleotides are TGTGCCAGCTCACCACAAGGAGGCAGCCCACTAAATCAGCCCCAGCATTTT. Translation: CASSPQGGSPLNQPQHF.

The table lists this clonotype with a few counts. The rearrangement uses TRBV18 and TRBJ1-5; D not certain. There are 13 residues in the CDR3. CDR1 is KGHSH and CDR2 is LQKENI in the germline V gene. Deletions cut 2 bases from V and 6 bases from J, with 8 bases between. In nucleotides, the CDR3 is TGTGCCAGCTCACCAATTTGGGGTCAGCCCCAGCATTTT. Translating gives CASSPIWGQPQHF.

A few counts support this clonotype. The J gene is TRBJ2-7, the V gene TRBV10-2, with 9 bases identical to TRBD1. This CDR3 is 15 amino acids long. Germline V gene sequence: CDR1 WSHSY, CDR2 SAAADI. The trim removed 0 bases at V and 6 bases at J, leaving 6 bases unmatched. CDR3 loop: CASSESGTGFSEQYF. CDR3 DNA: TGCGCCAGCAGTGAGTCAGGGACAGGGTTTTCCGAGCAGTACTTC.

The chain employs TRBV20-1 and TRBJ1-5; D is possibly TRBD1 (5 bases). V lost 0 bases to trimming and J lost 3 bases, with 15 bases between them. The CDR3 runs 16 residues. In germline, CDR1 is DFQATT, CDR2 SNEGSKA (reference sequence). This chain's CDR3 is CSARDRRGGINQPQHF. CDR3 nucleotides: TGCAGTGCTAGAGATCGACGGGGGGGGATCAATCAGCCCCAGCATTTT.

This clonotype was counted a few times. The chain links TRBV2 to TRBJ1-2; TRBD1 matches 8 bases. The CDR3 extends over 13 amino acids. Germline CDR1 and CDR2: SNHLY and FYNNEI. V shed 0 bases, J shed 7 bases, and the junction held 1 base outside the gene matches. CDR3 loop: CASSEADRGGYTF. The CDR3 DNA follows: TGTGCCAGCAGTGAAGCAGACAGGGGTGGCTACACCTTC.